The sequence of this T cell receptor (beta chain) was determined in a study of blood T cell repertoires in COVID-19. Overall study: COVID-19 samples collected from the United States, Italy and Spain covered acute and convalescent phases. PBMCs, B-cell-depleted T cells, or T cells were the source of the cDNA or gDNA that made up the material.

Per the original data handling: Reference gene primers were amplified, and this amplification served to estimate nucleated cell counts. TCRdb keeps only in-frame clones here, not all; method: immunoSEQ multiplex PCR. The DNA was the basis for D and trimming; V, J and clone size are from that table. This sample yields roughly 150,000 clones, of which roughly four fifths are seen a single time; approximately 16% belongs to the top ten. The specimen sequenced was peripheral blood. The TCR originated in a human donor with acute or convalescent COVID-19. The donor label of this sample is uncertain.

CDR3 residues: CASSLSRLYGYTF. For the CDR3, the DNA is TGTGCCAGCAGTCTCTCGAGGCTCTATGGCTACACCTTC. The chain links TRBV28 to TRBJ1-2; D uncertain. Germline V gene lookup returns CDR1 MDHEN and CDR2 SYDVKM. The CDR3 spans 13 residues. The V end lost 5 bases, the J end lost 4 bases, and 11 bases lay between the germline ends.